This T cell receptor (beta chain) is from a study of monozygotic twins with inflammatory bowel disease. Study-level findings and limits: Twin pairs that were concordant did not differ from discordant pairs in repertoire similarity, possibly from limited power.

Blood samples measuring approximately 2.4 ml were taken per donor. Concerning this clonotype itself: The antigen remains undetermined.

TCRdb re-called the 5' RACE reads and shows each CDR3 protein once, DNA omitted. The clone table shows more than 300,000 distinct CDR3 sequences, with the ten largest holding roughly 2.6%. CDR3 length: 16 amino acids. Germline CDR1 and CDR2: SGHDN and FVKESK. The V gene is TRBV14, the J gene TRBJ2-7. The source of this sequence is a human donor with ulcerative colitis or Crohn's disease, or a healthy co-twin of an affected twin (not recorded which). The sequencing input was blood. CDR3 sequence: CASSQASVRRTYEQYF.